What follows is one TCR beta chain and its context. The germline V gene has CDR1 SGHRS and CDR2 YFSETQ. The V and J ends lost 4 bases and 4 bases respectively, with 15 bases between them. The CDR3 has 16 amino acids. The data are from a study of T cell changes during pregnancy in multiple sclerosis. Profiled with immunoSEQ multiplex PCR; TCRdb holds only in-frame clones, not every one. The sample contains under 35,000 clones, over 65% of which appear only once. The clonotype comes from a female donor with multiple sclerosis, enrolled in a pregnancy study. The chain recombines TRBV5-1 with TRBJ1-6, with D tentatively TRBD1 (5 bases). Sample: CD8+ T cells from peripheral blood mononuclear cells, taken after pregnancy. Written as DNA, the CDR3 is TGCGCCAGCAGCCCGACCGACAGCTCGTATAATTCACCCCTCCACTTT. Translating it yields CASSPTDSSYNSPLHF.